This T cell receptor (beta chain) was identified in a study of T cell repertoires in cytomegalovirus infection. Background on the study: From public TCR beta signatures came an indication of both CMV infection and matching HLA type.

In its sample, this clonotype was seen many times. Its antigen is still unknown. TCRdb analysed the reads with MiXCR anew, one entry per CDR3 protein. The top ten hold less than 9.5% of the sample, which has under 800,000 distinct CDR3 sequences, roughly 26% seen once. General study points: In two of eight donors, the top clonotype was HLA-C-restricted CMV-specific. Summed frequency of public TCR beta families distinguished CMV carriers with the relevant HLA.

Germline V CDR1 and CDR2: SGHVS, FQNEAQ. The CDR3 runs to 14 residues. V lost 6 bases, J lost 4 bases, and 13 bases lay in between. This clonotype was obtained from a human donor in good health (CMV status not recorded). Some clones in this sample may be carry-over from other donors' samples. J is TRBJ2-1 and V is TRBV7-8; perhaps TRBD2 as D (5 bases). Sequencing was performed on CD8+ T cells from PBMCs. CDR3 in amino acids: CASSLPGIYNEQFF. The CDR3 DNA follows: TGTGCCAGCAGTCTGCCGGGGATTTACAATGAGCAGTTCTTC.